These 32 T cell receptor beta chains originate from one sample sequenced in a study of cytotoxic CD8 clonotypes in ibrutinib-treated CLL. TCRdb's copy holds only in-frame clones and misses some; the assay was immunoSEQ multiplex PCR. The sample records 150,000 to 200,000 clones, under 90% being singletons. The sample here was PBMCs, taken after 24 months of ibrutinib treatment. The receptors derive from a human donor with chronic lymphocytic leukemia.

The chain couples TRBV11-3 to TRBJ2-1; TRBD2 aligns across 7 bases. CDR1 and CDR2 from the germline V gene are SGHNT and YENEEA. Trimming at V came to 5 bases and at J to 0 bases, leaving 7 bases not matched to a gene. This CDR3 has 16 residues. This CDR3 is CASSMSGTSSYNEQFF. As DNA, the CDR3 is TGTGCCAGCAGCATGAGCGGGACGAGCTCCTACAATGAGCAGTTCTTC.

This chain connects TRBV6-5 to TRBJ2-5, with D perhaps matching TRBD2 (6 bases). V lost 4 bases to trimming and J lost 3 bases, with 15 bases between them. CDR3 length: 15 residues. Germline CDR1 and CDR2: MNHEY and SVGAGI. CDR3 in DNA: TGTGCCAGCAGTTCCCCCCGGGACTCCGAAGAGACCCAGTACTTC. Translation gives CASSSPRDSEETQYF.

A single count supports this clone. The chain employs TRBV7-8 and TRBJ1-1; D may be TRBD1 (6 bases). The CDR3 runs 15 residues. V was cut by 4 bases and J by 1 base, with 13 bases left in between. In germline, CDR1 is SGHVS, CDR2 FQNEAQ. CDR3 bases: TGTGCCAGCAGCTCACGGACAGCGGGGAACACTGAAGCTTTCTTT. Its translation: CASSSRTAGNTEAFF.

The chain combines TRBV29-1 with TRBJ1-4; D possibly corresponds to TRBD1 (6 bases). V was trimmed by 4 bases and J by 5 bases, leaving 11 bases between them. There are 13 residues in the CDR3. Germline V gives CDR1 SQVTM, CDR2 ANQGSEA. Written as DNA, the CDR3 is TGCAGCGTTGCCCGGACAGCAAATGAAAAACTGTTTTTT. It specifies CSVARTANEKLFF.

This clone was counted only a few times. V and J are TRBV7-9 and TRBJ2-5, with unresolved D. V was pared by 2 bases and J by 4 bases, with 5 bases between. CDR1 is SEHNR and CDR2 is FQNEAQ in the germline V gene (reference sequence). This CDR3 region has 12 residues. CDR3: CASSLIGETQYF. CDR3 nucleotide sequence: TGTGCCAGCAGCTTAATCGGAGAGACCCAGTACTTC.

The V and J genes are TRBV11-2 and TRBJ1-3; D call uncertain. Germline V CDR1 and CDR2: SGHAT, FQNNGV. The CDR3 length is 12 residues. With 5 bases removed from V and 4 bases from J, the gap between germline ends came to 6 bases. The DNA of the CDR3 is TGTGCCAGCAGCCGGGCGGGAAACACCATATATTTT. This sequence encodes CASSRAGNTIYF.

In its sample, this clone was seen once. V is TRBV5-1 and J is TRBJ2-2; 8 bases line up with TRBD1. Per the germline V gene, CDR1 is SGHRS and CDR2 is YFSETQ. This CDR3 comprises 16 residues. The junction had 9 bases not matched to a gene; V was cut back by 5 bases and J by 3 bases. In DNA, the CDR3 is TGCGCCAGCAGTACTCCAGGGGGCGCGGACACCGGGGAGCTGTTTTTT. This encodes CASSTPGGADTGELFF.

This chain uses TRBV6-5 with TRBJ2-4; TRBD2 might be the D (6 bases). The CDR3 is 13 residues long. Germline V gives CDR1 MNHEY, CDR2 SVGAGI. V lost 5 bases and J 7 bases, leaving 12 bases between the germline ends. The CDR3 loop reads CASSPHGGNIQYF. For the CDR3, the DNA is TGTGCCAGCAGTCCCCACGGAGGGAACATTCAGTACTTC.

The CDR3 loop is CASSVGGRNQPQHF. The CDR3 region has the DNA TGTGCCAGCAGCGTAGGAGGGCGGAATCAGCCCCAGCATTTT. The genes are TRBV9 and TRBJ1-5; D not certain. The V gene lost 0 bases and the J gene lost 4 bases, with 8 bases spanning the gap. CDR3 length: 14 amino acids. Germline-derived CDR1 and CDR2 are SGDLS and YYNGEE. The whole variable domain, filled in from reference TRBV9 and TRBJ1-5, reads DSGVTQTPKHLITATGQRVTLRCSPRSGDLSVYWYQQSLDQGLQFLIQYYNGEERAKGNILERFSAQQFPDLHSELNLSSLELGDSALYFCASSVGGRNQPQHFGDGTRLSIL.

The J gene is TRBJ2-6, the V gene TRBV18; 8 bases map to TRBD2. The CDR3 loop spans 18 amino acids. Per germline, CDR1 KGHSH and CDR2 LQKENI. The V and J ends lost 4 bases and 0 bases, in that order; junction bases with no gene match: 8. The CDR3 here is CASSLAGLPVSGANVLTF. The CDR3 nucleotides are TGTGCCAGCTCACTAGCGGGACTTCCTGTCTCTGGGGCCAACGTCCTGACTTTC.

The chain combines TRBV5-1 with TRBJ1-3; weak D call: TRBD1 (6 bases). V was cut by 6 bases and J by 4 bases, with 14 bases left in between. The CDR3 runs to 14 residues. Germline values: CDR1 SGHRS, CDR2 YFSETQ. This chain's CDR3 is CASNTGTGGNTIYF. The CDR3 bases are TGCGCCAGCAATACAGGGACGGGGGGAAACACCATATATTTT.

The rearrangement links TRBV6-4 to TRBJ1-4; D call uncertain. The ends were cut back, 4 bases at V and 4 bases at J, with 10 bases in the middle. Per the germline V gene, CDR1 is MRHNA and CDR2 is SNTAGT. This CDR3 has 14 residues. The CDR3 reads CASSAFFGNEKLFF. In nucleotides, the CDR3 is TGTGCCAGCAGTGCTTTCTTTGGTAATGAAAAACTGTTTTTT.

V is TRBV29-1 and J is TRBJ1-1, with D unclear. The CDR3 is 14 amino acids. The V end was cut by 7 bases, the J end by 1 base, with 16 bases between. Germline V CDR1 and CDR2: SQVTM, ANQGSEA. This chain's CDR3 is CSGKSGSSNTEAFF. CDR3 nucleotides: TGCAGCGGGAAGTCAGGTTCTTCGAACACTGAAGCTTTCTTT.

The chain has TRBV11-1 and TRBJ2-1; 8 nucleotides align to TRBD1. Trimming removed 5 bases from V and 8 bases from J; junction bases left unmatched: 11. The germline V gene has CDR1 SGHAT and CDR2 FQDESV (reference sequence). The CDR3 has 15 residues. Here the CDR3 DNA reads TGTGCCAGCAGCCTACACGTTCAACAGGGGGATGAGCAGTTCTTC. It codes for CASSLHVQQGDEQFF. Full variable domain (missing parts from reference TRBV11-1 and TRBJ2-1): EAEVAQSPRYKITEKSQAVAFWCDPISGHATLYWYRQILGQGPELLVQFQDESVVDDSQLPKDRFSAERLKGVDSTLKIQPAELGDSAMYLCASSLHVQQGDEQFFGPGTRLTVL.

This clone was counted once. The chain combines TRBV19 with TRBJ1-5; 9 bases are a match to TRBD1. Germline V gives CDR1 LNHDA, CDR2 SQIVND (reference sequence). V shed 4 bases, J shed 7 bases, and the junction held 8 bases outside the gene matches. This CDR3 is built from 15 residues. The CDR3 reads CASSTSGTGMQPQHF. In DNA form, the CDR3 reads TGTGCCAGTAGTACCTCCGGGACAGGGATGCAGCCCCAGCATTTT.

This chain joins TRBV18 and TRBJ1-3; D unclear. This CDR3 contains 15 residues. Trimming left V 4 bases short and J 0 bases short, with 10 bases between. The germline V gene has CDR1 KGHSH and CDR2 LQKENI. The CDR3 is CASSRIDYSGNTIYF. DNA of the CDR3: TGTGCCAGCTCACGAATAGACTACTCTGGAAACACCATATATTTT. Combining the CDR3 with reference TRBV18 and TRBJ1-3 gives the whole variable domain NAGVMQNPRHLVRRRGQEARLRCSPMKGHSHVYWYRQLPEEGLKFMVYLQKENIIDESGMPKERFSAEFPKEGPSILRIQQVVRGDSAAYFCASSRIDYSGNTIYFGEGSWLTVV.

In regard to this clone: An end of the junction differs from the germline gene, which may be a read error. Other DNA sequences in the same sample also yield this CDR3. The chain uses TRBV10-3 and TRBJ2-7; D might be TRBD1 (5 bases). CDR3 length: 12 amino acids. The germline V gene has CDR1 ENHRY and CDR2 SYGVKD. CDR3 in amino acids: CAISAREYEQYF. The CDR3 DNA sequence: TGTGCCATTAGTGCCAGGGAATACGAGCAGTACTTC.

The V gene is TRBV7-8, the J gene TRBJ1-1; 8 nucleotides match TRBD1. The CDR3 consists of 18 residues. V dropped 1 base and J dropped 2; count of bases not matched to a gene: 12. Per the germline V gene, CDR1 is SGHVS and CDR2 is FQNEAQ. The CDR3, as DNA: TGTGCCAGCAGCTTAGTCCGGACAGGGTTCGGTACTAACACTGAAGCTTTCTTT. It translates to CASSLVRTGFGTNTEAFF.

The chain joins TRBV2 to TRBJ2-7; D remains unclear. CDR3 size: 14 residues. CDR1 and CDR2 (germline): SNHLY, FYNNEI. V was shortened by 7 bases and J by 3 bases, with 16 bases between the two germline ends. The CDR3 DNA follows: TGTGCCAGCAAAAGACTCCAGGTCGGCTACGAGCAGTACTTC. As protein: CASKRLQVGYEQYF.

The chain recombines TRBV2 with TRBJ2-1; perhaps D is TRBD1 or TRBD2 (5 bases each). Between the trimmed V and J ends, which lost 10 bases and 8 bases, there was a span of 21 bases. CDR1 is SNHLY, CDR2 FYNNEI, per germline. The CDR3 has 14 residues. The CDR3 DNA sequence: TGTGCCACCCGACGGGACCGTAGGGCCCATGAGCAGTTCTTC. Amino acid sequence: CATRRDRRAHEQFF.

This clone was observed once. J is TRBJ1-1 and V is TRBV7-6; 9 positions match TRBD1. Per germline, CDR1 SGHVS and CDR2 FNYEAQ. The V gene end was trimmed by 4 bases and the J gene end by 5 bases; junction bases not matched to a gene: 5. The CDR3 is 14 amino acids. The CDR3 loop reads CASSWGQGNTEAFF. Written as DNA, the CDR3 is TGTGCCAGCAGCTGGGGACAGGGTAATACTGAAGCTTTCTTT.

The chain links TRBV15 to TRBJ1-2; perhaps TRBD1 as D (5 bases). CDR3 length: 14 amino acids. Germline-derived CDR1 and CDR2 are LNHNV and YYDKDF (reference sequence). V lost 6 bases and J lost 3, with 14 bases in between. The CDR3 region is CATRGRDHDYGYTF. CDR3 nucleotide sequence: TGTGCCACCAGGGGCAGGGATCATGACTATGGCTACACCTTC.

CDR3: CACSREGHTEAFF. The CDR3 nucleotides are TGTGCCTGCTCCCGAGAGGGCCACACTGAAGCTTTCTTT. The chain couples TRBV21-1 to TRBJ1-1. TRBV21-1 is a documented pseudogene. This CDR3 has 13 amino acids.

The chain uses TRBV6-5 and TRBJ1-5; maybe TRBD1 (5 bases). The CDR3 consists of 15 residues. Trimming shortened V by 5 bases and J by 3 bases, and 14 bases separated the two germline ends. From germline, CDR1 is MNHEY and CDR2 SVGAGI. The CDR3 DNA reads TGTGCCAGCAGTATTGCAGGGTGGGACAATCAGCCCCAGCATTTT. Its translation is CASSIAGWDNQPQHF.

V gene TRBV27 combines with J gene TRBJ1-2; TRBD1 is a possible D gene (6 bases). The V end was cut by 6 bases, the J end by 4 bases, with 12 bases between. Germline V CDR1 and CDR2: MNHEY, SMNVEV (reference sequence). This CDR3 has 13 amino acids. CDR3 amino acids: CASRAGTLYGYTF. The CDR3 nucleotides are TGTGCCAGCAGGGCCGGGACACTCTATGGCTACACCTTC.

V is TRBV2 and J is TRBJ2-2; D is possibly TRBD2 (6 bases). V lost 2 bases and J 7 bases, leaving 11 bases between the germline ends. Germline V gives CDR1 SNHLY, CDR2 FYNNEI. The CDR3 sequence is 14 residues long. CDR3 region: CASSEWEVVGELFF. Here the CDR3 DNA reads TGTGCCAGCAGTGAATGGGAGGTTGTCGGGGAGCTGTTTTTT.

This rearrangement joins TRBV4-2 to TRBJ1-2, with a tentative D call TRBD1 (6 bases). Trimming removed 0 bases at V and 5 bases at J, with 13 bases between. Per germline, CDR1 LGHNA and CDR2 YNFKEQ. CDR3 size: 15 residues. The DNA for the CDR3 is TGTGCCAGCAGCCAAGATTGGGGGACATCGTATGGCTACACCTTC. Residues: CASSQDWGTSYGYTF.

J is TRBJ1-4 and V is TRBV5-1, with D perhaps matching TRBD1 (6 bases). The germline CDR1 and CDR2 sequences are SGHRS and YFSETQ. The CDR3 runs to 15 residues. The ends were cut back, 0 bases at V and 8 bases at J, with 14 bases in the middle. DNA of the CDR3: TGCGCCAGCAGCTTGGAGTCCAGGGGAGGGGAAAAACTGTTTTTT. Encoded protein: CASSLESRGGEKLFF.

V gene TRBV6-5 combines with J gene TRBJ2-1; perhaps TRBD1 as D (6 bases). Germline V gene data show CDR1 as MNHEY and CDR2 as SVGAGI. V shed 2 bases and J shed 8 bases, with 13 bases lying between them. CDR3 length equals 14 residues. CDR3 bases: TGTGCCAGCAGTTACGTACAGGGTCGACATGAGCAGTTCTTC. Translation: CASSYVQGRHEQFF.

This clone has just one count. The gene calls are TRBV28 and TRBJ1-5; D gene uncertain. The length of the CDR3 is 12 residues. The V end lost 2 bases, the J end lost 9 bases, and 8 bases lay between the germline ends. CDR1 is MDHEN, CDR2 SYDVKM, per germline. CDR3 coding DNA: TGTGCCAGCAGTTTACAGACTGGGCCCCAGCATTTT. Its translation is CASSLQTGPQHF.

A remark on this clone: The junction departs from the called germline gene at one end, perhaps through a read error. V and J are TRBV7-7 and TRBJ2-1; 8 nucleotides agree with TRBD1. The CDR3 loop spans 14 amino acids. The germline V gene encodes CDR1 SSHAT and CDR2 FNYEAQ (reference sequence). CDR3 amino acids: CASSLTGVLNEQFF. CDR3 nucleotides: TGTGCTAGCAGCTTGACAGGGGTTCTGAATGAGCAGTTCTTC.

The chain uses TRBV6-6 and TRBJ2-3; unclear D gene. The CDR3 length is 12 residues. Trimming stripped 6 bases from V and 2 bases from J, with 6 bases between. Germline V lookup: CDR1 MNHNY, CDR2 SVGAGI (reference sequence). Here the CDR3 DNA reads TGTGCCAGCAGCATCGACACAGATACGCAGTATTTT. Protein sequence: CASSIDTDTQYF.